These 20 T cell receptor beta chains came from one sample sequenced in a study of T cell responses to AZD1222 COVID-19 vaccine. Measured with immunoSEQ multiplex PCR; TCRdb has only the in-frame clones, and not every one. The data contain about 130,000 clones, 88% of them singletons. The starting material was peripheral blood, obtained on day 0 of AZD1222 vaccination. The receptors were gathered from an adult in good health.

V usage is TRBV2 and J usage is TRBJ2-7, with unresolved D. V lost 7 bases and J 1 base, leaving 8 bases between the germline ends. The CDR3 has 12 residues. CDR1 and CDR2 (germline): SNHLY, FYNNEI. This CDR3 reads CASMAQSYEQYF. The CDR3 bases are TGTGCCAGCATGGCACAGTCCTACGAGCAGTACTTC. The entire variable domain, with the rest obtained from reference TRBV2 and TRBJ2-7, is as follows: EPEVTQTPSHQVTQMGQEVILRCVPISNHLYFYWYRQILGQKVEFLVSFYNNEISEKSEIFDDQFSVERPDGSNFTLKIRSTKLEDSAMYFCASMAQSYEQYFGPGTRLTVT.

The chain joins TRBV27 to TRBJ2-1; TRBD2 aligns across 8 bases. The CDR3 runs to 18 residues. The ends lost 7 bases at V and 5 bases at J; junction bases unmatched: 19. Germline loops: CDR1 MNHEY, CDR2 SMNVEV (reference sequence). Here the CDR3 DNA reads TGTGCCAGCATTCCCGGGAGGGCGTGGACTCTGAGCCACAATGAGCAGTTCTTC. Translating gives CASIPGRAWTLSHNEQFF.

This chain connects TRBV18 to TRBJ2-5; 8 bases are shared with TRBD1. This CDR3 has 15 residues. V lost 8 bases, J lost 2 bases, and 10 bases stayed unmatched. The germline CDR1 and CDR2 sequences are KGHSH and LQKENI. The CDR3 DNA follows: TGTGCCAGCACTTCACAGGACAGGGCTCAAGAGACCCAGTACTTC. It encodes CASTSQDRAQETQYF.

The CDR3 is CASSLPAGETQYF. In nucleotides, the CDR3 is TGCGCCAGCAGCCTCCCGGCAGGCGAGACCCAGTACTTC. The V gene is TRBV5-1, the J gene TRBJ2-5; D is unresolved. The CDR3 covers 13 residues. Germline values: CDR1 SGHRS, CDR2 YFSETQ. V was clipped by 4 bases and J by 5 bases, with 12 bases between them. The variable domain in full, completed from reference TRBV5-1 and TRBJ2-5, reads KAGVTQTPRYLIKTRGQQVTLSCSPISGHRSVSWYQQTPGQGLQFLFEYFSETQRNKGNFPGRFSGRQFSNSRSEMNVSTLELGDSALYLCASSLPAGETQYFGPGTRLLVL.

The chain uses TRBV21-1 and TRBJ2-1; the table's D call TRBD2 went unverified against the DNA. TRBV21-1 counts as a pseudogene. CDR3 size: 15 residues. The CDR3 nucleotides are TGTGCCAGCAGCCCCTTCGGTAGCTCCTACAATGAGCAGTTCTTC. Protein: CASSPFGSSYNEQFF.

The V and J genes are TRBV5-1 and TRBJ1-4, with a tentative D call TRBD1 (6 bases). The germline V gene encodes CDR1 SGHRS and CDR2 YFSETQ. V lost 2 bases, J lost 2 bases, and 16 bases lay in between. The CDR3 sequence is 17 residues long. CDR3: CASSLRGGRTTNEKLFF. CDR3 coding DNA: TGCGCCAGCAGCTTAAGGGGGGGCCGGACGACTAATGAAAAACTGTTTTTT.

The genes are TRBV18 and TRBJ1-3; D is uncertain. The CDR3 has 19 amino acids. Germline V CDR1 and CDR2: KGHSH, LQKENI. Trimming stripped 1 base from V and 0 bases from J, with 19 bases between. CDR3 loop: CASSPRLSDGKSSGNTIYF. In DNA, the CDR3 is TGTGCCAGCTCACCACGTCTCTCCGACGGAAAGAGCTCTGGAAACACCATATATTTT.

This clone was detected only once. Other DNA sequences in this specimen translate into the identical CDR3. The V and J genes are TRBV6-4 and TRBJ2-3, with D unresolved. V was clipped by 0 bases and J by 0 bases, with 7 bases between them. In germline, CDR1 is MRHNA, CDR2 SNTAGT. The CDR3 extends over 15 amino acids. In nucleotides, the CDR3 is TGTGCCAGCAGTGACTCTGGCAGAAGCACAGATACGCAGTATTTT. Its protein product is CASSDSGRSTDTQYF.

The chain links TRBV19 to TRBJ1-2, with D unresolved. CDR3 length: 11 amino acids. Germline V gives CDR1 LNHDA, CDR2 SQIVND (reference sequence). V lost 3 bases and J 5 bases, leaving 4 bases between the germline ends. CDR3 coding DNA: TGTGCCAGTAGTATCCGGTATGGCTACACCTTC. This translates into CASSIRYGYTF.

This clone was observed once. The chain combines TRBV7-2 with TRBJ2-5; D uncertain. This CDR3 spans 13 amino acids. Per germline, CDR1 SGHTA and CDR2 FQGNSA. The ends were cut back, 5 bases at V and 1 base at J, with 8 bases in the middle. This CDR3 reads CASSPSIQETQYF. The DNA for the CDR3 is TGTGCCAGCAGCCCGAGTATCCAAGAGACCCAGTACTTC.

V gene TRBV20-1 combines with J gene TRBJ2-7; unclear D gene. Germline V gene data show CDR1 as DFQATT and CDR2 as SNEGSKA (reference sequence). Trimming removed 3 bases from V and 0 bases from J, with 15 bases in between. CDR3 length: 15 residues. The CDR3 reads CSASSLNIPSYEQYF. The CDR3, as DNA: TGCAGTGCTAGTTCCCTAAACATACCCTCCTACGAGCAGTACTTC.

This CDR3 is CAISTSSTDTQYF. The DNA of the CDR3 is TGTGCCATCTCAACGAGTAGCACAGATACGCAGTATTTT. This sequence joins TRBV12-3 or TRBV12-4 and TRBJ2-3; no reliable D call. Trimming took off 10 bases at V and 0 bases at J, with 11 bases between the two ends. The CDR3 totals 13 residues.

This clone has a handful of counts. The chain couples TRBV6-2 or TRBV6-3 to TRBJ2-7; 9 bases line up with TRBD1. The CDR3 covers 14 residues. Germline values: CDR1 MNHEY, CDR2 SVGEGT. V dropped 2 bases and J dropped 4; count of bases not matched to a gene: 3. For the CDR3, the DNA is TGTGCCAGCAGTTACGGGACAGGGTTTTACGAGCAGTACTTC. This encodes CASSYGTGFYEQYF.

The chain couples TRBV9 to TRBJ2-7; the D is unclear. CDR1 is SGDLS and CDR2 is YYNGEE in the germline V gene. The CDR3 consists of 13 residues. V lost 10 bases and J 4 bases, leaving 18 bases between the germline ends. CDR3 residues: CALFRGWPYEQYF. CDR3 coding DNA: TGTGCCCTCTTTCGAGGTTGGCCTTACGAGCAGTACTTC.

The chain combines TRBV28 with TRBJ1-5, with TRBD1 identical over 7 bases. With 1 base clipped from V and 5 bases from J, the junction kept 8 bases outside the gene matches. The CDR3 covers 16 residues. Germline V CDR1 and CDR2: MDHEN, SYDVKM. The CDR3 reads CASSLSGQVLDQPQHF. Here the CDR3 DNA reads TGTGCCAGCAGTTTATCTGGACAGGTTTTGGATCAGCCCCAGCATTTT.

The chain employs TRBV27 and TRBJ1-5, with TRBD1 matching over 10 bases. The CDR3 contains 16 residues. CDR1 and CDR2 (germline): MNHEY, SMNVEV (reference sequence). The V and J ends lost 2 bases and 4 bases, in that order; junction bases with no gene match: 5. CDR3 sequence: CASSLIGDRGNQPQHF. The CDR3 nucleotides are TGTGCCAGCAGTTTAATTGGGGACAGGGGAAATCAGCCCCAGCATTTT.

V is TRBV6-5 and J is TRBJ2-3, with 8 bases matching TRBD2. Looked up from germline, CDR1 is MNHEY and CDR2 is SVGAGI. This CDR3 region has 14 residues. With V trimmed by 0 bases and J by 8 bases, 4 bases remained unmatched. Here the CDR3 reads CASSYSGGEGTQYF. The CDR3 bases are TGTGCCAGCAGTTACTCCGGGGGGGAGGGTACGCAGTATTTT.

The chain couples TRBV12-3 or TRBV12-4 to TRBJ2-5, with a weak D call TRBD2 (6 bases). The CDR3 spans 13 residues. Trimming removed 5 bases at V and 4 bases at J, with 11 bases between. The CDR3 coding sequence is TGTGCCAGCAGTACGGGAGTCGGAGAGACCCAGTACTTC. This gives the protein CASSTGVGETQYF.

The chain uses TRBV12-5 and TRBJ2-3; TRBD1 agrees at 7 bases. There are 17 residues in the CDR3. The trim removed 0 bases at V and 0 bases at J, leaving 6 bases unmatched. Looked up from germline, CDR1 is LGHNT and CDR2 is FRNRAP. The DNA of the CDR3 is TGTGCTAGTGGTTTGGTACTTGTCAGGGGGAGCACAGATACGCAGTATTTT. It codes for CASGLVLVRGSTDTQYF.

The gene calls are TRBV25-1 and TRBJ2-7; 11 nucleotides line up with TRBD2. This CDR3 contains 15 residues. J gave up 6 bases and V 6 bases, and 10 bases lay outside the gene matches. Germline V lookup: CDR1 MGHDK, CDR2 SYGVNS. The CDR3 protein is CASRSGTSGHREQYF. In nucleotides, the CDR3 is TGTGCCAGCAGATCCGGGACTAGCGGCCACCGCGAGCAGTACTTC.